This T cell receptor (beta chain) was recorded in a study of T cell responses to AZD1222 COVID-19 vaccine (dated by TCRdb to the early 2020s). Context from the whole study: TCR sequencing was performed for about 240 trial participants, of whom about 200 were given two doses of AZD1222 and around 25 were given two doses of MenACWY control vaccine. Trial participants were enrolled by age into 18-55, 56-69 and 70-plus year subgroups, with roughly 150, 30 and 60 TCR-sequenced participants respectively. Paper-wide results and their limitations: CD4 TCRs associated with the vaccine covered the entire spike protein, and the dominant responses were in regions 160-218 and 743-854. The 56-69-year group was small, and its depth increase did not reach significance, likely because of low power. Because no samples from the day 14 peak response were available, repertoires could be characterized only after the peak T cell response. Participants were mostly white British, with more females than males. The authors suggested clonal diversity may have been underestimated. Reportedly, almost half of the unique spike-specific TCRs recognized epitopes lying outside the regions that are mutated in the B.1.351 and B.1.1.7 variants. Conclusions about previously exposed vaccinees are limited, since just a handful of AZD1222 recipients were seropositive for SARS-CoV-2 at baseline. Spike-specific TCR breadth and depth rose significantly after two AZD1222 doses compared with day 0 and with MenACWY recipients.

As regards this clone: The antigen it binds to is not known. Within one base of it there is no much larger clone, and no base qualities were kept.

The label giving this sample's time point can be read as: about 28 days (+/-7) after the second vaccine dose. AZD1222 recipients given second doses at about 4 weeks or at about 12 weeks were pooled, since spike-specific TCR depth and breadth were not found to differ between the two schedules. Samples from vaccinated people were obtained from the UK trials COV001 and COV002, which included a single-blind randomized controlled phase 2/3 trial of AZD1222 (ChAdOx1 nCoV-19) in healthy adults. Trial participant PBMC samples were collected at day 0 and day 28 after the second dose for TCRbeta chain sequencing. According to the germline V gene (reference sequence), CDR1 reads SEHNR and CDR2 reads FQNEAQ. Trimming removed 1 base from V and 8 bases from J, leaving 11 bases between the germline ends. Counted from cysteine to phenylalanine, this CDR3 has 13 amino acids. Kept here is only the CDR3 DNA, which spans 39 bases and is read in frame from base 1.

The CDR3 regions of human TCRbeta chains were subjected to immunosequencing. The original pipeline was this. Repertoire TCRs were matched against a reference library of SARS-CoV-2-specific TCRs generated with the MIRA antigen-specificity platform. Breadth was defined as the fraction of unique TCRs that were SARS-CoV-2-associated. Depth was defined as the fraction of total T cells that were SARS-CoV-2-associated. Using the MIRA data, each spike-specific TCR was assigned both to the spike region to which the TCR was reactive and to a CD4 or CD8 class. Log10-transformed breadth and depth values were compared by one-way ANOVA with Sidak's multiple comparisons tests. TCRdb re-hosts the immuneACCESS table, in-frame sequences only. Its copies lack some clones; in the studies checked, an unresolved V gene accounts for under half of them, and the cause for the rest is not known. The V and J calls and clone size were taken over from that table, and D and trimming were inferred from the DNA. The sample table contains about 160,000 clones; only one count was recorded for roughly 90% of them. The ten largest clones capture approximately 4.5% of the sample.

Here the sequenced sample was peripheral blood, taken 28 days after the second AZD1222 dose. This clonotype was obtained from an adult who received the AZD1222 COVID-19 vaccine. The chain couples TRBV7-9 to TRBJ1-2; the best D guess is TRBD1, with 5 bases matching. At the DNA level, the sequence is TGTGCCAGCAGCTTAGACAGGCCTCGGGGCTACACCTTC. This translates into CASSLDRPRGYTF.